These 14 T cell receptor beta chains were sequenced from one sample in a study of blood T cell repertoires in COVID-19. Sequencing was performed with immunoSEQ multiplex PCR; in TCRdb, only in-frame clones are kept and a portion is missing. The profile shows 70,000 to 90,000 clones, 78% of them singletons. Input material: peripheral blood. These receptors were taken from a human donor in a cohort sampled during active COVID-19.

This clone was observed a handful of times. The chain has TRBV6-5 and TRBJ1-2, with a tentative D call TRBD1 (5 bases). V shed 3 bases and J shed 4 bases, with 15 bases lying between them. Per germline, CDR1 MNHEY and CDR2 SVGAGI. There are 15 residues in the CDR3. The chain's CDR3 is CASSYGADLLYGYTF. The CDR3 DNA sequence: TGTGCCAGCAGTTATGGGGCAGATCTTCTCTATGGCTACACCTTC.

The rearrangement uses TRBV29-1 and TRBJ1-2; no clear D. This CDR3 has 13 residues. Germline V gene lookup returns CDR1 SQVTM and CDR2 ANQGSEA. Trimming took off 6 bases at V and 4 bases at J, with 15 bases between the two ends. For the CDR3, the DNA is TGCAGCGTGTCCCCATTGGGGAGCTATGGCTACACCTTC. This encodes CSVSPLGSYGYTF.

V usage is TRBV29-1 and J usage is TRBJ2-1; D is perhaps TRBD1 (6 bases). CDR3 size: 14 residues. V lost 6 bases to trimming and J lost 1 base, with 13 bases between them. From germline, CDR1 is SQVTM and CDR2 ANQGSEA. CDR3 in DNA: TGCAGCGTGGGGGCGAGATTATCCTACAATGAGCAGTTCTTC. Its translation: CSVGARLSYNEQFF.

This clone was found many times. This rearrangement joins TRBV5-6 to TRBJ2-7; the D is unclear. From germline, CDR1 is SGHDT and CDR2 YYEEEE. Trimming removed 2 bases from V and 3 bases from J, with 9 bases in between. The CDR3 runs to 13 residues. In nucleotides, the CDR3 is TGTGCCAGCAGCTTAACTGAAGACTACGAGCAGTACTTC. As protein: CASSLTEDYEQYF.

The chain uses TRBV10-3 and TRBJ2-2; 10 bases agree with TRBD2. Germline V lookup: CDR1 ENHRY, CDR2 SYGVKD. V shed 4 bases, J shed 6 bases, and the junction held 5 bases outside the gene matches. This CDR3 is built from 15 residues. CDR3 protein: CAISASGSRAGELFF. In DNA form, the CDR3 reads TGTGCCATCAGTGCTAGCGGGAGTCGGGCCGGGGAGCTGTTTTTT.

This clone was observed a handful of times. The chain uses TRBV9 and TRBJ2-1; D perhaps matches TRBD1 (7 bases). The germline V and J ends were trimmed by 3 bases and 3 bases, with 13 bases remaining between them. CDR1 SGDLS and CDR2 YYNGEE come from the germline V gene. This CDR3 spans 15 amino acids. CDR3 DNA sequence: TGTGCCAGCAGCGAGGGGGGACAGCTCTACAATGAGCAGTTCTTC. Translated, it gives CASSEGGQLYNEQFF.

This clone was counted many times. This chain joins TRBV27 and TRBJ2-1; 8 bases map to TRBD2. The CDR3 runs 17 residues. Germline CDR1 is MNHEY and CDR2 is SMNVEV (reference sequence). J was trimmed by 2 bases and V by 3 bases; bases with no gene match: 9. This CDR3 reads CASSFLKVAGTYNEQFF. Written as DNA, the CDR3 is TGTGCCAGCAGTTTCCTCAAGGTAGCGGGAACCTACAATGAGCAGTTCTTC.

This chain joins TRBV27 and TRBJ2-2, with 8 bases fitting TRBD1. The CDR3 has 19 residues. With 2 bases clipped from V and 4 bases from J, the junction kept 15 bases outside the gene matches. Germline V gives CDR1 MNHEY, CDR2 SMNVEV (reference sequence). The CDR3 spells CASSLTGTGTLLSTGELFF. CDR3 DNA: TGTGCCAGCAGTTTAACCGGGACAGGCACCCTGCTGAGCACCGGGGAGCTGTTTTTT.

This clone was observed once. V gene TRBV11-2 combines with J gene TRBJ2-1; the match to TRBD2 covers 12 bases. The CDR3 spans 12 residues. V was pared by 8 bases and J by 8 bases, with 1 base of the junction left unmatched. Germline assignment: CDR1 SGHAT and CDR2 FQNNGV. The CDR3 is CASLAGGYEQFF. CDR3 nucleotides: TGTGCCAGCCTAGCGGGAGGGTATGAGCAGTTCTTC.

This chain links TRBV21-1 with TRBJ2-1; the table's TRBD2 call for D was not verified on the DNA. TRBV21-1 is an annotated pseudogene. The CDR3 length is 15 residues. The CDR3 bases are TGTGCCAGCAGCAAAGTACCGTATAGGGAGAATGAGCAGTTCTTC. Translation gives CASSKVPYRENEQFF.

This chain connects TRBV19 to TRBJ1-4; 9 bases line up with TRBD1. The CDR3 runs to 15 residues. Germline V gives CDR1 LNHDA, CDR2 SQIVND (reference sequence). Germline trimming cut 3 bases from V and 5 bases from J; bases unmatched to any gene: 4. CDR3 residues: CASSMTGQGNEKLFF. In nucleotides, the CDR3 is TGTGCCAGTAGTATGACAGGACAGGGGAATGAAAAACTGTTTTTT.

A few counts support this clone. This sequence joins TRBV6-6 and TRBJ1-2, with unresolved D. Germline V gene data show CDR1 as MNHNY and CDR2 as SVGAGI (reference sequence). V was shortened by 4 bases and J by 4 bases, with 13 bases between the two germline ends. CDR3 length: 14 residues. CDR3 sequence (DNA): TGTGCCAGCAGTTCACTTAATCGAGGCTATGGCTACACCTTC. Amino acid sequence: CASSSLNRGYGYTF.

The gene calls are TRBV2 and TRBJ2-5, with 9 bases identical to TRBD2. Looked up from germline, CDR1 is SNHLY and CDR2 is FYNNEI. Trimming took 7 bases from V and 4 from J; bases not matched to a gene: 10. There are 15 residues in the CDR3. The CDR3 bases are TGTGCCAGCACCGATTGGACTAGCGCGACAGAGACCCAGTACTTC. It specifies CASTDWTSATETQYF.

In its sample, this clone was seen many times. The chain carries TRBV5-5 and TRBJ1-6; no definite D call. This CDR3 spans 14 amino acids. Germline V gene lookup returns CDR1 SGHKS and CDR2 YYEKEE (reference sequence). V was trimmed by 0 bases and J by 7 bases, leaving 8 bases between them. The CDR3 loop is CASSLGHGNSPLHF. For the CDR3, the DNA is TGTGCCAGCAGCTTGGGACACGGCAATTCACCCCTCCACTTT.